The rows below give T cell receptor beta chains drawn from one sample of a study of shared clonotypes between healthy human individuals. Libraries were prepared by immunoSEQ multiplex PCR; TCRdb keeps only in-frame clonotypes and omits some of them. Seen here are about 2 million clones, about 95% observed once, and the top ten hold about 1.1%. The sequenced sample was naive CD8+ T cells sorted from blood. The receptors shown here come from a man between 18 and 29 years old in good health. CDR3s include the opening cysteine and the closing phenylalanine or tryptophan. A D gene is named only where the DNA matches it firmly. A clone size is listed for some rows: how often the clone was seen (once, few, many), or a class if it is expanded.

D,size,V,J,CDR3,DNA
TRBD1,-,TRBV6-6,TRBJ2-7,CASSYSLGQGDEQYF,TGTGCCAGCAGTTACTCGTTAGGACAGGGGGACGAGCAGTACTTC
TRBD2,-,TRBV7-9,TRBJ2-7,CASSTSGGADAYEQYF,TGTGCCAGCAGCACTAGCGGGGGGGCGGATGCCTACGAGCAGTACTTC
TRBD1,-,TRBV4-2,TRBJ2-7,CASSQEWDSSYEQYF,TGTGCCAGCAGCCAAGAGTGGGACAGCTCCTACGAGCAGTACTTC
TRBD1,-,TRBV13,TRBJ2-7,CASSPLRQGDDEQYF,TGTGCCAGCAGCCCCCTTCGACAGGGGGACGACGAGCAGTACTTC
-,-,TRBV10-2,TRBJ2-7,CASSAGGSYEQYF,TGCGCCAGCAGTGCAGGAGGCTCCTACGAGCAGTACTTC
-,-,TRBV5-1,TRBJ2-7,CASSLEWRVTYEQYF,TGCGCCAGCAGCTTAGAATGGAGGGTTACCTACGAGCAGTACTTC
-,-,TRBV29-1,TRBJ2-1,CSVDRYNEQFF,TGCAGCGTTGATCGGTACAATGAGCAGTTCTTC
TRBD1,-,TRBV23-1,TRBJ2-7,CASSPGQGPYEQYF,TGCGCCAGCAGTCCGGGACAGGGCCCCTACGAGCAGTACTTC
TRBD1,-,TRBV9,TRBJ2-7,CASSQGATYEQYF,TGTGCCAGCAGCCAGGGGGCCACCTACGAGCAGTACTTC
-,-,TRBV11-2,TRBJ2-6,CASNSIGANVLTF,TGTGCCAGCAACTCGATTGGGGCCAACGTCCTGACTTTC
TRBD1,-,TRBV19,TRBJ1-1,CASSIAPGQGANTEAFF,TGTGCCAGTAGTATAGCCCCGGGACAGGGGGCTAACACTGAAGCTTTCTTT
-,once,TRBV28,TRBJ1-5,CASTGEYKPQHF,TGTGCCAGCACGGGCGAGTACAAGCCCCAGCATTTT
TRBD2,-,TRBV27,TRBJ2-7,CASSFAPSGSEQYF,TGTGCCAGCAGTTTTGCGCCTAGCGGTAGCGAGCAGTACTTC
TRBD2,-,TRBV27,TRBJ2-7,CASSLGNPLAGSYEQYF,TGTGCCAGCAGCCTAGGAAACCCACTAGCGGGGAGTTACGAGCAGTACTTC
-,-,TRBV11-2,TRBJ2-3,CASSLTLGSTDTQYF,TGTGCCAGCAGCTTAACCTTGGGGTCCACAGATACGCAGTATTTT
TRBD1,-,TRBV5-4,TRBJ1-2,CASSSRTGPYYGYTF,TGTGCCAGCAGCTCCAGGACAGGGCCCTACTATGGCTACACCTTC
TRBD2,-,TRBV29-1,TRBJ2-7,CSVEGASGSPYEQYF,TGCAGCGTTGAAGGGGCTAGCGGATCCCCCTACGAGCAGTACTTC
-,-,TRBV7-9,TRBJ2-7,CASSLKDKAYEQYF,TGTGCCAGCAGCTTAAAGGACAAGGCCTACGAGCAGTACTTC
TRBD2,-,TRBV5-4,TRBJ2-5,CARWTSGDQETQYF,TGTGCCAGATGGACTAGCGGGGATCAAGAGACCCAGTACTTC
-,-,TRBV15,TRBJ1-1,CATSRGQPTEAFF,TGTGCCACCAGCAGAGGACAGCCAACTGAAGCTTTCTTT
TRBD1,once,TRBV7-3,TRBJ2-1,CASSLAGQGPPEQFF,TGTGCCAGCAGCTTAGCGGGACAGGGGCCGCCAGAGCAGTTCTTC
TRBD1,-,TRBV6-5,TRBJ1-4,CASSGTGGTNEKLFF,TGTGCCAGCAGTGGGACAGGGGGGACTAATGAAAAACTGTTTTTT
TRBD2,-,TRBV29-1,TRBJ2-3,CSVAPTSGSADTQYF,TGCAGCGTTGCCCCGACTAGCGGGAGTGCAGATACGCAGTATTTT
TRBD1,-,TRBV19,TRBJ1-2,CASLNRGPIYGYTF,TGTGCCAGTCTGAACAGGGGACCCATCTATGGCTACACCTTC
-,-,TRBV2,TRBJ2-7,CASSFTNGGSYEQYF,TGTGCCAGCAGTTTTACGAACGGGGGCTCCTACGAGCAGTACTTC
-,-,TRBV27,TRBJ1-2,CASSPGHLNYGYTF,TGTGCCAGCAGCCCGGGACATCTCAACTATGGCTACACCTTC
TRBD1,-,TRBV4-1,TRBJ1-1,CASSQSFRGPEAFF,TGCGCCAGCAGCCAATCCTTCAGGGGGCCTGAAGCTTTCTTT
TRBD2,-,TRBV27,TRBJ2-3,CASSLSASGVPDTQYF,TGTGCCAGCAGTTTATCGGCTAGCGGGGTCCCAGATACGCAGTATTTT
TRBD1,few,TRBV19,TRBJ1-1,CASSPRTGVNTEAFF,TGTGCCAGTAGTCCACGGACAGGGGTGAACACTGAAGCTTTCTTT
-,-,TRBV7-9,TRBJ2-3,CASSTPRGSGVTDTQYF,TGTGCCAGCAGCACCCCGAGGGGAAGCGGAGTTACAGATACGCAGTATTTT
TRBD1,-,TRBV27,TRBJ1-3,CASSSGSRGPIYF,TGTGCCAGCAGTTCCGGGAGCAGGGGGCCCATATATTTT
-,few,TRBV2,TRBJ2-1,CASRYNEQFF,TGTGCCAGCAGGTACAATGAGCAGTTCTTC
-,-,TRBV7-8,TRBJ1-1,CASSLAVLGEAFF,TGTGCCAGCAGCTTAGCGGTACTCGGTGAAGCTTTCTTT
TRBD1,-,TRBV19,TRBJ1-5,CASSIGTGQPQHF,TGTGCCAGTAGTATAGGGACAGGTCAGCCCCAGCATTTT
-,-,TRBV18,TRBJ2-7,CASSAETYEQYF,TGTGCCAGCTCAGCAGAAACCTACGAGCAGTACTTC
TRBD2,-,TRBV28,TRBJ2-7,CASSPSGSYEQYF,TGTGCCAGCAGTCCTAGCGGTTCCTACGAGCAGTACTTC
-,once,TRBV7-2,TRBJ2-3,CASSSLTSSTDTQYF,TGTGCCAGCAGCTCCCTAACCTCTAGCACAGATACGCAGTATTTT
-,once,TRBV15,TRBJ1-4,CATSRVAQETGEKLFF,TGTGCCACCAGCAGAGTCGCCCAGGAAACCGGTGAAAAACTGTTTTTT
-,-,TRBV2,TRBJ1-1,CASSEGSYTEAFF,TGTGCCAGCAGTGAGGGGTCATACACTGAAGCTTTCTTT
-,-,TRBV2,TRBJ1-1,CASSVSRSEPNTEAFF,TGTGCCAGCAGTGTTAGCAGGAGTGAACCGAACACTGAAGCTTTCTTT
TRBD2,-,TRBV5-1,TRBJ2-1,CASSLDSQREWSYNEQFF,TGCGCCAGCAGCTTAGATTCTCAGCGGGAATGGTCCTACAATGAGCAGTTCTTC
-,-,TRBV2,TRBJ1-2,CASRTRTLDGYTF,TGTGCCAGCAGAACACGGACGTTAGATGGCTACACCTTC
-,-,TRBV5-5,TRBJ2-7,CASSFATTYEQYF,TGTGCCAGCAGCTTTGCGACTACCTACGAGCAGTACTTC
-,-,TRBV4-1,TRBJ1-1,CASSQVGGMNTEAFF,TGCGCCAGCAGCCAAGTTGGGGGAATGAACACTGAAGCTTTCTTT
-,-,TRBV7-9,TRBJ2-3,CASSLARDGSTDTQYF,TGTGCCAGCAGCTTAGCTAGGGACGGCTCCACAGATACGCAGTATTTT
TRBD1,-,TRBV7-9,TRBJ1-1,CASSLGPGQGFPEAFF,TGTGCCAGCAGCTTGGGCCCGGGACAGGGATTTCCTGAAGCTTTCTTT
-,-,TRBV6-1,TRBJ1-2,CASSEEAFNYGYTF,TGTGCCAGCAGTGAAGAGGCATTTAACTATGGCTACACCTTC
-,-,TRBV7-9,TRBJ2-7,CASSLSSSYEQYF,TGTGCCAGCAGCTTAAGCAGCTCGTACGAGCAGTACTTC
TRBD1,-,TRBV9,TRBJ1-2,CASSVETGGVEGYTF,TGTGCCAGCAGCGTAGAAACAGGGGGTGTGGAGGGCTACACCTTC
TRBD1,-,TRBV9,TRBJ1-1,CASSPGTGIETEAFF,TGTGCCAGCAGCCCGGGGACAGGGATAGAAACTGAAGCTTTCTTT
-,-,TRBV7-9,TRBJ2-7,CASSLVGAGLSHEQYF,TGTGCCAGCAGCTTAGTAGGGGCAGGGCTCTCCCACGAGCAGTACTTC
TRBD2,-,TRBV7-9,TRBJ2-4,CASTAGEENIQYF,TGTGCCAGCACAGCGGGAGAGGAAAACATTCAGTACTTC
-,-,TRBV4-1,TRBJ1-4,CASSPLGDGSANEKLFF,TGCGCCAGCAGCCCCCTAGGGGACGGCAGTGCTAATGAAAAACTGTTTTTT
TRBD1,-,TRBV9,TRBJ1-4,CASSVGQGDHEKLFF,TGTGCCAGCAGCGTGGGACAGGGGGATCATGAAAAACTGTTTTTT
-,-,TRBV7-9,TRBJ1-2,CASSLAPGQNGYTF,TGTGCCAGCAGCCTAGCCCCGGGACAAAATGGCTACACCTTC
-,once,TRBV30,TRBJ1-1,CAAGGGATEAFF,TGTGCCGCCGGGGGGGGCGCCACTGAAGCTTTCTTT
-,-,TRBV6-5,TRBJ1-1,CASSIEGGNTEAFF,TGTGCCAGCAGTATCGAAGGTGGGAACACTGAAGCTTTCTTT